This T cell receptor beta chain was sequenced during a study of blood T cell repertoires in COVID-19. Background on the study: Sites in the United States, Italy and Spain provided acute and convalescent COVID-19 samples. T cells, B-cell-depleted T cells, or PBMCs supplied cDNA or gDNA.

As handled by the study authors: Estimates of nucleated cell counts were drawn from the amplification of reference gene primers. TCRdb keeps only in-frame clones here, not all; method: immunoSEQ multiplex PCR. The V and J calls and clone size are taken from that table; D and trimming were inferred from the DNA. The sample lists 150,000 to 200,000 clones, roughly four fifths seen once, with less than 3% in the top ten. Germline V gene sequence: CDR1 SQVTM, CDR2 ANQGSEA. With V trimmed by 6 bases and J by 1 base, 3 bases remained unmatched. The CDR3 is 13 amino acids. The chain couples TRBV29-1 to TRBJ2-3; the match to TRBD2 covers 8 bases. Sequencing was performed on peripheral blood. The TCR comes from a human donor with acute or convalescent COVID-19. The donor label of this sample is uncertain. The CDR3 region has the DNA TGCAGCGTCGTAGCGGGGCGCACAGATACGCAGTATTTT. Translating it yields CSVVAGRTDTQYF.